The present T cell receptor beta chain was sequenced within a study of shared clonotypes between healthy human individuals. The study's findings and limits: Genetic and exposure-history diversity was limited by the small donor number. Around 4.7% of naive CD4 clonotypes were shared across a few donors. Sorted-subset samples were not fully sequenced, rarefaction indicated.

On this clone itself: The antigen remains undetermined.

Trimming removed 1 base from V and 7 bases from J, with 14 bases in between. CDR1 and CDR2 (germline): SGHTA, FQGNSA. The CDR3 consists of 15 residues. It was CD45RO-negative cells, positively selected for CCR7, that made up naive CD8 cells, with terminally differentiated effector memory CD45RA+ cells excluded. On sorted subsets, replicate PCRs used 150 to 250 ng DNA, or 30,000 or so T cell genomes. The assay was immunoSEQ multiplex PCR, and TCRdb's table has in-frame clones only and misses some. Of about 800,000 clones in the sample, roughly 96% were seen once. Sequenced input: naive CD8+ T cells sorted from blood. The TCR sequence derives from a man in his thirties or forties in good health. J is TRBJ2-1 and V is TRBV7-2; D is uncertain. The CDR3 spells CASSLEMGFGNEQFF. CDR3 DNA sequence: TGTGCCAGCAGCTTAGAGATGGGGTTTGGGAATGAGCAGTTCTTC.